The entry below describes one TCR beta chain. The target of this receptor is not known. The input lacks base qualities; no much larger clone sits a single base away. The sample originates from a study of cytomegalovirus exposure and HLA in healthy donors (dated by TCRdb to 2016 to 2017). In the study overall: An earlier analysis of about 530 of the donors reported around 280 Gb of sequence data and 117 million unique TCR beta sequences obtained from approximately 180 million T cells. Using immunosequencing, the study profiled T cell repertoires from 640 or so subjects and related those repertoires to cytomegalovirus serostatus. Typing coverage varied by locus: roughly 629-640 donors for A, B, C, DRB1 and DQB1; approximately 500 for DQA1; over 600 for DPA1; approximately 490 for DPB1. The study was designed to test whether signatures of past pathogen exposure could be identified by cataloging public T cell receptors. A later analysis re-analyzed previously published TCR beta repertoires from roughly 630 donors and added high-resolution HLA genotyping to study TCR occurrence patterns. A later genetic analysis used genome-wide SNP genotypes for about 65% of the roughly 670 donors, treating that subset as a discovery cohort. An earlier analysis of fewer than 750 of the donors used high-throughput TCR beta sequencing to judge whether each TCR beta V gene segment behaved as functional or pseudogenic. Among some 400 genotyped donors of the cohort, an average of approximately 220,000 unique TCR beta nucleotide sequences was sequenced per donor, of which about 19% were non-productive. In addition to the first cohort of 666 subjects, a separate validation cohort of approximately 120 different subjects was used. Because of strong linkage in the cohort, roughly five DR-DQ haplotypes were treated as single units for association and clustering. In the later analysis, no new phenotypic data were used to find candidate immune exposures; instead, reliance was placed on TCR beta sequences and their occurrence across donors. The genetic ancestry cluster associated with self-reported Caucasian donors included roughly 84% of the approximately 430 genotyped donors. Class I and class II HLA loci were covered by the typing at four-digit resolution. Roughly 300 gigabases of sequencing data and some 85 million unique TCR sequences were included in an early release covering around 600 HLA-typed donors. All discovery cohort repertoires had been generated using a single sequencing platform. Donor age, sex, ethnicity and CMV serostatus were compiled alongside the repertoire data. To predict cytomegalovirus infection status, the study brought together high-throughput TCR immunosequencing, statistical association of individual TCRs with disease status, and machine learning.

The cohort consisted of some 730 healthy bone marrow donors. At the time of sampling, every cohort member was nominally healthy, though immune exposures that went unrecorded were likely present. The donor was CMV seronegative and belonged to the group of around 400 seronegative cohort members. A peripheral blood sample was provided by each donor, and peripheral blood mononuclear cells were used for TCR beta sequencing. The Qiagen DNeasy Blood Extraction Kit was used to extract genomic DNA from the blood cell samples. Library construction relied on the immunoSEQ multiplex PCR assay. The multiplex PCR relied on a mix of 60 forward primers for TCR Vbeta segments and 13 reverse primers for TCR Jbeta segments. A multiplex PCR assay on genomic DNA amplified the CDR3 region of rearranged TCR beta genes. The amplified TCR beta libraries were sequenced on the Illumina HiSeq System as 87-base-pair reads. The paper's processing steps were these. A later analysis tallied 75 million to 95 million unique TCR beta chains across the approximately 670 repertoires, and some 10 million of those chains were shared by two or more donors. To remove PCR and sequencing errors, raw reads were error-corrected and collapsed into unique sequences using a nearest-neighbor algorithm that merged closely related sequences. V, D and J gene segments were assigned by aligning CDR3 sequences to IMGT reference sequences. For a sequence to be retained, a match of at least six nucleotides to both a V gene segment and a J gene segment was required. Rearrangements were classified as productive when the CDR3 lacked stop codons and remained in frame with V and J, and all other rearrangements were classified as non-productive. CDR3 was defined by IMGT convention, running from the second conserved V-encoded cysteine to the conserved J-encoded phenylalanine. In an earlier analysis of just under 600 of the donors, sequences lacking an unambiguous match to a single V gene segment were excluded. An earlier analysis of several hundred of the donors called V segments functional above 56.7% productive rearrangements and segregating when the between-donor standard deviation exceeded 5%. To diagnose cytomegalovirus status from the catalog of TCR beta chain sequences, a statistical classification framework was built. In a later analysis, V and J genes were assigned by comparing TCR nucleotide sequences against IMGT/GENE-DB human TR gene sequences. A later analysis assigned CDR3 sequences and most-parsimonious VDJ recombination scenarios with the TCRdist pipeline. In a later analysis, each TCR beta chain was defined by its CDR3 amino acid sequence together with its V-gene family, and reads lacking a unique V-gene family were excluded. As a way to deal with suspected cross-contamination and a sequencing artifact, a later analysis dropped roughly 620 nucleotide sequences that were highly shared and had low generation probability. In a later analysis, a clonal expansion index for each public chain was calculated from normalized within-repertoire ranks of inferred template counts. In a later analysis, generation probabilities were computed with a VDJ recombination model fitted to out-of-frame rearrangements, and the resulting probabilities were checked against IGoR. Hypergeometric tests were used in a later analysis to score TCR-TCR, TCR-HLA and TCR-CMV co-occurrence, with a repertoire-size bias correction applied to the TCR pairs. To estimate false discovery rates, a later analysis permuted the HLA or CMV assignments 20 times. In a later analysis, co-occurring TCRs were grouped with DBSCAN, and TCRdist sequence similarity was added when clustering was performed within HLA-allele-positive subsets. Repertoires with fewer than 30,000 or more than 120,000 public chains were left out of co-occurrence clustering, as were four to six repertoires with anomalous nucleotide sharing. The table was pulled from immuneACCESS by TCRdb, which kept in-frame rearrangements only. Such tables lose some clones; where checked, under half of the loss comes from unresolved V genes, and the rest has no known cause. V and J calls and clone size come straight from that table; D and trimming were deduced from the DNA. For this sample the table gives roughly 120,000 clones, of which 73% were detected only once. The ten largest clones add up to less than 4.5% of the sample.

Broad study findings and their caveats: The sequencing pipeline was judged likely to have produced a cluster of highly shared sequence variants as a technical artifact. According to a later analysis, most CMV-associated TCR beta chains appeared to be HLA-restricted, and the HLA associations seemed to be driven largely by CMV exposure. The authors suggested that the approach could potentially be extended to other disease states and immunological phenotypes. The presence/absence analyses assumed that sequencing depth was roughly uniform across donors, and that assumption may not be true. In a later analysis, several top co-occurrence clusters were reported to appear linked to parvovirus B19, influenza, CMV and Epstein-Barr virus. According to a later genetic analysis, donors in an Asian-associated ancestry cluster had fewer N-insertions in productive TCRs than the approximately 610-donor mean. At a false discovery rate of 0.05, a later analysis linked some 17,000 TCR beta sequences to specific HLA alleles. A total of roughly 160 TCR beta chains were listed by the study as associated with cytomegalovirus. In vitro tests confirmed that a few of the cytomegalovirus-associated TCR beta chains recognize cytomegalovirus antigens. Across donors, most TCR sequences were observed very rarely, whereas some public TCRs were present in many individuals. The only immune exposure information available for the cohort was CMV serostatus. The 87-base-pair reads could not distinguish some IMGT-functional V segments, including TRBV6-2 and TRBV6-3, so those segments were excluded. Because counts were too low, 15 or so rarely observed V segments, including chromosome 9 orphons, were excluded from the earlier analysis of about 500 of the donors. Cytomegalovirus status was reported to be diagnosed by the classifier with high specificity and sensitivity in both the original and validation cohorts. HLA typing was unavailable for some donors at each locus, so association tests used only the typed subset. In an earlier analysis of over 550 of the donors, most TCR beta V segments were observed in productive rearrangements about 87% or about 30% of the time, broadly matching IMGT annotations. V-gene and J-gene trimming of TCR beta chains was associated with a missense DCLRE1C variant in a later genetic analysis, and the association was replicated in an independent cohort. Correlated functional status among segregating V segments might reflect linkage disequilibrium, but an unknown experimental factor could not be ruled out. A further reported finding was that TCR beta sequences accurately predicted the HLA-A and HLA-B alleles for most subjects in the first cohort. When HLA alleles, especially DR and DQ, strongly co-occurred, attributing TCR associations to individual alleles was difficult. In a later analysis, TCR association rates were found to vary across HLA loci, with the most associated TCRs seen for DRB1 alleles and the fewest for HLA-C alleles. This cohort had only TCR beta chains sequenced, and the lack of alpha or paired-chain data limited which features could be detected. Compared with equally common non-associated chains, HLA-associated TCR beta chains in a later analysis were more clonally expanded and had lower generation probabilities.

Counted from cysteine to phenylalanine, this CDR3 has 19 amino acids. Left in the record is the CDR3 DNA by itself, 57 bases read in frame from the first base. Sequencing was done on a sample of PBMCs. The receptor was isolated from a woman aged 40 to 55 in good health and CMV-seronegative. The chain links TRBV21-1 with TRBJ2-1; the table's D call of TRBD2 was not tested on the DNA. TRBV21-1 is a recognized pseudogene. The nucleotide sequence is TGTGCCAGCAGCAAAGCTGGACTATCGAAACCCTCCTCCTACAATGAGCAGTTCTTC. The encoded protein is CASSKAGLSKPSSYNEQFF.